These T cell receptor beta chains were read from a single sample in a study of CD8+ T cells in alopecia areata. Produced via immunoSEQ multiplex PCR; TCRdb's table is partial and in-frame only. The table records 150,000 or so clones, roughly 50% of them present only once. The sequenced material came from CD4+ T cells sorted from blood. The receptors here all came from a human donor in good health. The CDR3 runs from the conserved cysteine through the conserved F or W. The order of the fields is V gene, J gene, D gene, clone size, CDR3 DNA, CDR3 protein. D genes are given only for firm matches. The size field is filled for only some rows; it gives once, few, many or a size class.

TRBV29-1	TRBJ2-7	-	-	TGCAGCGTCAGGGGTTCCTACGAGCAGTACTTC	CSVRGSYEQYF
TRBV6-6	TRBJ2-2	-	-	TGTGCCAGCAGTTACGGGACAACGAACACCGGGGAGCTGTTTTTT	CASSYGTTNTGELFF
TRBV19	TRBJ1-5	TRBD1	-	TGTGCCAGTAGGGGACAGGGTAGCAATCAGCCCCAGCATTTT	CASRGQGSNQPQHF
TRBV2	TRBJ1-1	-	few	TGTGCCAGCAGTGAAGAGTTGAACACTGAAGCTTTCTTT	CASSEELNTEAFF
TRBV6-1	TRBJ1-2	TRBD1	-	TGTGCCAGCAGTGAAGGCCGGGACAGGGGGCATCAACTCTATGGCTACACCTTC	CASSEGRDRGHQLYGYTF
TRBV29-1	TRBJ2-3	-	-	TGCAGCGTTCGAAGGGGGTGGCCCACAGATACGCAGTATTTT	CSVRRGWPTDTQYF
TRBV29-1	TRBJ1-1	TRBD1	-	TGCAGCGCGTACAGGGGTGAAGGAACTGAAGCTTTCTTT	CSAYRGEGTEAFF
TRBV29-1	TRBJ2-7	-	-	TGCAGCGTTGCCCCGAGCGAGAACGAGCAGTACTTC	CSVAPSENEQYF
TRBV4-1	TRBJ2-3	TRBD1	-	TGCGCCAGCAGCCAACTACCCGGAGGACAGGGGTTTCCGAGCACAGATACGCAGTATTTT	CASSQLPGGQGFPSTDTQYF
TRBV6-6	TRBJ1-2	-	-	TGTGCCAGCCGTGGAAGAAAGGTATCTCCGGAGGGCTACACCTTC	CASRGRKVSPEGYTF
TRBV6-1	TRBJ2-5	-	-	TGTGCCAGCAGTGAATTTGAGGAGACCCAGTACTTC	CASSEFEETQYF
TRBV5-6	TRBJ1-4	TRBD1	-	TGTGCCAGCAGCGCGACAGGGGGGTCGGAAAAACTGTTTTTT	CASSATGGSEKLFF
TRBV2	TRBJ2-2	-	-	TGTGCCAGCAGGTGGGACGTCACCGGGGAGCTGTTTTTT	CASRWDVTGELFF
TRBV5-1	TRBJ2-1	-	-	TGCGCCAGCAGCTTGACAGGATTCTACAATGAGCAGTTCTTC	CASSLTGFYNEQFF
TRBV30	TRBJ1-1	-	-	TGTGCCTGGAGTGTAGGGGCCAACACTGAAGCTTTCTTT	CAWSVGANTEAFF
TRBV5-1	TRBJ1-1	-	-	TGCGCCAGCAGCCCCGGGCCTATGAACACTGAAGCTTTCTTT	CASSPGPMNTEAFF
TRBV30	TRBJ1-4	-	-	TGTGCCTGGAGTGTGCAGGGCAAGGAACTGTTTTTT	CAWSVQGKELFF
TRBV28	TRBJ1-2	TRBD1	once	TGTGCCAGCAGCCTTGCAGGGACAGGGGGCGCGAGGATTACTGGCTACACCTTC	CASSLAGTGGARITGYTF
TRBV23-1	TRBJ2-5	-	few	TGCGCCAGCAGTTCATGTAGACGGGAGATCAGAGAGACCCAGTACTTC	CASSSCRREIRETQYF
TRBV28	TRBJ2-3	-	-	TGTGCCAGCAGTTTAAAAGATACGCAGTATTTT	CASSLKDTQYF
TRBV25-1	TRBJ1-2	-	-	TGTGCCAGCAGTGAGAGGCTCAACTATGGCTACACCTTC	CASSERLNYGYTF
TRBV30	TRBJ2-4	-	-	TGTGCCTGGAGTGTACTAGCCCGGTTAAACATTCAGTACTTC	CAWSVLARLNIQYF
TRBV30	TRBJ2-6	-	-	TGTGCCTGGAGGGGGGTAGGCCCTCCCTCTGGGGCCAACGTCCTGACTTTC	CAWRGVGPPSGANVLTF